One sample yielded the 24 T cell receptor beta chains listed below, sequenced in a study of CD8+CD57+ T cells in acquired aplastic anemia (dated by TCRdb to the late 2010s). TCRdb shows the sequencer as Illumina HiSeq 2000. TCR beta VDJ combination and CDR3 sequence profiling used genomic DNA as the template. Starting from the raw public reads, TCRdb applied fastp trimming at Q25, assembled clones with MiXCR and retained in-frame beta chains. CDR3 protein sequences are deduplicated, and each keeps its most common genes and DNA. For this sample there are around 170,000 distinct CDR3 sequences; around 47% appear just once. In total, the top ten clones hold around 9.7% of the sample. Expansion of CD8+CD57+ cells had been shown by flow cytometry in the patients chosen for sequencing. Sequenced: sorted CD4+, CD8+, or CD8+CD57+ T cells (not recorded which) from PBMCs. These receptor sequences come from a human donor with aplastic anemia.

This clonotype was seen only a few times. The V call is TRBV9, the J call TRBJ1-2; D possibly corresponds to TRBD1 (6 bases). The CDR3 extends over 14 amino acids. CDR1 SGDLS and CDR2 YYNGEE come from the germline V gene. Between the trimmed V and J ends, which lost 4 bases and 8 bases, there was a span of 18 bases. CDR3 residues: CASSSHRDNWGYTF. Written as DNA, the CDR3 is TGTGCCAGCAGCTCCCATCGGGACAATTGGGGCTACACCTTC.

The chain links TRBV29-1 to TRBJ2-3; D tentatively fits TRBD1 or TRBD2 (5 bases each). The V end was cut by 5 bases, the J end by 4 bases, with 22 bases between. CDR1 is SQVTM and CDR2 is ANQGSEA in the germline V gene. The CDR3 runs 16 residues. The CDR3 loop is CSVIGTGRGWSDTQYF. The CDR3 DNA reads TGCAGCGTTATAGGGACGGGAAGGGGATGGTCAGATACGCAGTATTTT.

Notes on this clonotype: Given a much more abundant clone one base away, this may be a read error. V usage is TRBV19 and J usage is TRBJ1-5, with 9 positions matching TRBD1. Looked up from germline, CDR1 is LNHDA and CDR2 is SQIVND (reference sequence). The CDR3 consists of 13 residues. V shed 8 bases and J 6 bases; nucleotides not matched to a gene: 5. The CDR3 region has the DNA TGTGCCAGTGCAACAGGGGGCAGTCAGCCCCAGCATTTT. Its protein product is CASATGGSQPQHF.

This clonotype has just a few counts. DNA for the CDR3: TGTGCCAGCAGCTTATTGACCCGTGGGGATCAGCCCCAGCATTTT. Encoded protein: CASSLLTRGDQPQHF. V is TRBV7-2 and J is TRBJ1-5; D is ambiguous. The CDR3 is 15 residues long. Germline CDR1 SGHTA, CDR2 FQGNSA. V lost 2 bases to trimming and J lost 5 bases, with 13 bases between them.

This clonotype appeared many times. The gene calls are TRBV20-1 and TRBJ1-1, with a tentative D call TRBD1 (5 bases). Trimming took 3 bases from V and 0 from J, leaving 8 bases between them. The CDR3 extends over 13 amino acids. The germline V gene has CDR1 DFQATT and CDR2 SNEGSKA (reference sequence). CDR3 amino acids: CSASRGVNTEAFF. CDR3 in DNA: TGCAGTGCTAGTAGGGGCGTGAACACTGAAGCTTTCTTT.

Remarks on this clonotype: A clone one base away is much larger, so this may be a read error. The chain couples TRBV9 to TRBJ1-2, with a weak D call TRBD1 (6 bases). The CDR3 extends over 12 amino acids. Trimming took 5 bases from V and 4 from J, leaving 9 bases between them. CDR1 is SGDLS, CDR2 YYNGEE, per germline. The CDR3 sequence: CASSWGAYGYTF. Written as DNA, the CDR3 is TGTGCCAGCAGTTGGGGGGCCTATGGCTACACCTTC.

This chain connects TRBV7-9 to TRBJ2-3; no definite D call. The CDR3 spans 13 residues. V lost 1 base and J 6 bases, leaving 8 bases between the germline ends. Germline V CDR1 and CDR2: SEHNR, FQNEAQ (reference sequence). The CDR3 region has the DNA TGTGCCAGCAGCTTAGTGATATCCGATACGCAGTATTTT. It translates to CASSLVISDTQYF.

In DNA form, the CDR3 reads TGCAGCGTTGAAGATGCACCTGGGAACTATGGCTACACCTTC. It specifies CSVEDAPGNYGYTF. The rearrangement joins TRBV29-1 to TRBJ1-2; no clear D gene. This CDR3 is built from 14 residues. CDR1 SQVTM and CDR2 ANQGSEA come from the germline V gene. The V gene lost 0 bases and the J gene lost 2 bases, with 10 bases spanning the gap.

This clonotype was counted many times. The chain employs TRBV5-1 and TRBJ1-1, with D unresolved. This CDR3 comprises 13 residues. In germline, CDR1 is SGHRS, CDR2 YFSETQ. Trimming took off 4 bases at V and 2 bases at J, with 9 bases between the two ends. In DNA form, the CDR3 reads TGCGCCAGCAGCATCGAGGGAAACACTGAAGCTTTCTTT. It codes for CASSIEGNTEAFF.

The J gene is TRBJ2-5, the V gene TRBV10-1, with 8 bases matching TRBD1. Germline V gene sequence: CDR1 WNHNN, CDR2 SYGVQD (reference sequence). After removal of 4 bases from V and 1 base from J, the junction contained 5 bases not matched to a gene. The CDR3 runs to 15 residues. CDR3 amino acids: CASSVGGTGQETQYF. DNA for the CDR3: TGCGCCAGCAGTGTTGGGGGGACAGGCCAAGAGACCCAGTACTTC.

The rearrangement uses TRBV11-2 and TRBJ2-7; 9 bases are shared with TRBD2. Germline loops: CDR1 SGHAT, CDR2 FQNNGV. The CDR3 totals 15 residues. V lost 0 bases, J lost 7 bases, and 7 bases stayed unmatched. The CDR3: CASSLEASGASEQYF. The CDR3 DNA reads TGTGCCAGCAGCTTAGAAGCTAGCGGGGCGTCAGAGCAGTACTTC.

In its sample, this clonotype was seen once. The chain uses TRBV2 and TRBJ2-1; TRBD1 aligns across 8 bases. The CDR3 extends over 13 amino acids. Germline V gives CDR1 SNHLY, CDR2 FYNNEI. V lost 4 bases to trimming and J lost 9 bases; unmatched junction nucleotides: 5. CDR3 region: CASSVSTGAEQFF. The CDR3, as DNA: TGTGCCAGCAGTGTATCGACAGGGGCTGAGCAGTTCTTC.

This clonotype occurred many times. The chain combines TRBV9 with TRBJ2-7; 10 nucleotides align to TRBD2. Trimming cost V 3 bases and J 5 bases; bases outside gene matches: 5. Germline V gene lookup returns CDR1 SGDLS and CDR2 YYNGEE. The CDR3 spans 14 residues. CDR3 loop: CASSGAGGRDEQYF. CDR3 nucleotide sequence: TGTGCCAGCAGCGGAGCGGGGGGGCGCGACGAGCAGTACTTC.

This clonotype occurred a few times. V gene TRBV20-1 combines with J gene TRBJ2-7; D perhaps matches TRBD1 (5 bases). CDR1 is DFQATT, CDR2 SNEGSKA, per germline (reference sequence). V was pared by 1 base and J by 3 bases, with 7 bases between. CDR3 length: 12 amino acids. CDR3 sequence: CSARGRDYEQYF. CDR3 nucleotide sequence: TGCAGTGCTAGAGGCAGGGACTACGAGCAGTACTTC.

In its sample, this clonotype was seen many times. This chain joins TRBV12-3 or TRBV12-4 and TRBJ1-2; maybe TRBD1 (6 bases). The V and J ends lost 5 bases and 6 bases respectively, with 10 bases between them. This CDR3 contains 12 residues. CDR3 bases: TGTGCCAGCAGTACAGGGAGGGATGGCTACACCTTC. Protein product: CASSTGRDGYTF.

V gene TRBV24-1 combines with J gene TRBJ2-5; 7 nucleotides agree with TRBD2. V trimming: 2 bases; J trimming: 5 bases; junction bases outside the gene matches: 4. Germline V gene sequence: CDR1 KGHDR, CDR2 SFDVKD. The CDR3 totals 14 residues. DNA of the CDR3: TGTGCCACCAGTGATTGGACTAGGGTGGAGACCCAGTACTTC. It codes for CATSDWTRVETQYF.

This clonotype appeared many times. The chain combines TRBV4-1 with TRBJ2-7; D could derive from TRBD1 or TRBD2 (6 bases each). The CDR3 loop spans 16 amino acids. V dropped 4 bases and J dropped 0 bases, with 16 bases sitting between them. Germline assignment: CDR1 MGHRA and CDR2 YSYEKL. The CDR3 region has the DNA TGCGCCAGCAGCCTGGGGGGCGGCGTGGTCTCCTACGAGCAGTACTTC. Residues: CASSLGGGVVSYEQYF.

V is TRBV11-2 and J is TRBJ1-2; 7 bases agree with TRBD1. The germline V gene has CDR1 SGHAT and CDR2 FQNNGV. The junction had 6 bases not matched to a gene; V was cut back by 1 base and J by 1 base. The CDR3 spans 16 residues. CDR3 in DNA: TGTGCCAGCAGCTTAGGGGGGACAGAACTTAACTATGGCTACACCTTC. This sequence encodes CASSLGGTELNYGYTF.

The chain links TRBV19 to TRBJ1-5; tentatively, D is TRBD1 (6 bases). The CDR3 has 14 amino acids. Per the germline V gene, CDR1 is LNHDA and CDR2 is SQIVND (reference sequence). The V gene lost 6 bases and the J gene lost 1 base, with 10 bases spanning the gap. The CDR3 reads CASRDGQSNQPQHF. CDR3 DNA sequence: TGTGCCAGTAGAGACGGACAGAGCAATCAGCCCCAGCATTTT.

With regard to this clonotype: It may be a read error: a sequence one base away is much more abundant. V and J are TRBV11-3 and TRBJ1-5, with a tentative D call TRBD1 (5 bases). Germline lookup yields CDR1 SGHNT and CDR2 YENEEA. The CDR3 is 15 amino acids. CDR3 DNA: TGTGCCAGCGGCTTAGATGGCAGGGAAAATCAGCCCCAGCATTTT. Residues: CASGLDGRENQPQHF.

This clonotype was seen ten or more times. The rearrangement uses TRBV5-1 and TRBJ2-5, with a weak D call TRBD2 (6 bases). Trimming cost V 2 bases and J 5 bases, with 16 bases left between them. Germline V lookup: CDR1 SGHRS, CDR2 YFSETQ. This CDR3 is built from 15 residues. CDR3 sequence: CASSLLRAGTETQYF. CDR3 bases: TGCGCCAGCAGCTTATTGAGGGCGGGGACCGAGACCCAGTACTTC.

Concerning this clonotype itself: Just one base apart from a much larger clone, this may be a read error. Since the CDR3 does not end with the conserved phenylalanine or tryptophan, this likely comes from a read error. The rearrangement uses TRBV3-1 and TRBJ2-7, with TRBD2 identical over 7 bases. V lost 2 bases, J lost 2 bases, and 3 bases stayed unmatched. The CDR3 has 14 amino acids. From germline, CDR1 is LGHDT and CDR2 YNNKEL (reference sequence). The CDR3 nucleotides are TGTGCCAGCAGCCAACAAAGCGGGGCCTACGAGCAGTACCTC. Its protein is CASSQQSGAYEQYL.

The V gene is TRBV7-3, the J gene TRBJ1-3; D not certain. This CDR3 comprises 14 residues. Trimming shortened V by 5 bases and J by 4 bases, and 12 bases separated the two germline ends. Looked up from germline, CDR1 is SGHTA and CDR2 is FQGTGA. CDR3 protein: CASSPGPGGNTIYF. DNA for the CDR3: TGTGCCAGCAGCCCAGGACCCGGCGGAAACACCATATATTTT.

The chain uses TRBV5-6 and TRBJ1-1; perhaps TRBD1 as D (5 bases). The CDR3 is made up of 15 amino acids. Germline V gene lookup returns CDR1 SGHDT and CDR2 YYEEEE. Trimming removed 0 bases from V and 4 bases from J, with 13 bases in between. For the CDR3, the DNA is TGTGCCAGCAGCTTGGTCCGGGGGTCGAGCACTGAAGCTTTCTTT. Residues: CASSLVRGSSTEAFF.